The text below deals with one T cell receptor (beta chain). Its antigen remains unidentified. The sample holds no much larger clone one base away, and base qualities are not on file. The entry originates in a study of control samples from healthy donors and cancer patients (dated by TCRdb to about 2020). Library preparation was by the immunoSEQ multiplex PCR assay. Not all clones reach the TCRdb copy of this immuneACCESS table, which keeps in-frame sequences only. Checked studies attribute under half of the gap to unresolved V genes and leave the rest unexplained. In all, the sample holds 190,000 or so clones, and just under 95% of those were seen once. The ten biggest clones cover around 1.6% of the sample. This sequence originates from a man between 18 and 35 years old in good health. Sequencing used blood.

The DNA reads TGTGCCAGCTCAGGGGGGAGCAATCAGCCCCAGCATTTT. The resulting protein is CASSGGSNQPQHF. Rearrangement joined TRBV12-3 or TRBV12-4 to TRBJ1-5, and 7 bases in between align with TRBD1. V is trimmed back by 8 bases and J by 1 base, and the junction contains 2 bases that no gene match accounts for. Inclusive of the bounding cysteine and phenylalanine, the CDR3 is 13 residues long. The retained sequence is limited to the CDR3, 39 bases, with the frame set at the first base.